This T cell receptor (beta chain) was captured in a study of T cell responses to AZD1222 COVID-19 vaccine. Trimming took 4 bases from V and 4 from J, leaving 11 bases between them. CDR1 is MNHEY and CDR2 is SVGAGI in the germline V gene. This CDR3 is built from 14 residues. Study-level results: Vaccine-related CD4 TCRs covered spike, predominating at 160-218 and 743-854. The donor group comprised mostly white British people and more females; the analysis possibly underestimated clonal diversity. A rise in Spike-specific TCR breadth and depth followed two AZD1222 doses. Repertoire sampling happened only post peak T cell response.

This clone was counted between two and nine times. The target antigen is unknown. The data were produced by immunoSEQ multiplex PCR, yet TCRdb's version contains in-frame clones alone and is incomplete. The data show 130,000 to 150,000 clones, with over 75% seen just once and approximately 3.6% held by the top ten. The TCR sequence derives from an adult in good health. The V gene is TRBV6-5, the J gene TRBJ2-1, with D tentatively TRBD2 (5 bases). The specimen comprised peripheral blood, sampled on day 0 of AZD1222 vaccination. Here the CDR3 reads CASSSRDRYNEQFF. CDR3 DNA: TGTGCCAGCAGTTCCCGGGATCGGTACAATGAGCAGTTCTTC.